This T cell receptor (beta chain) was identified in a study of response to subunit inactivated influenza vaccine. Overall study findings and caveats: Authors suggested each seasonal influenza vaccination recruits few new T cells.

The CDR3 has 13 residues. The V and J ends lost 6 bases and 1 base respectively, with 9 bases between them. Germline loops: CDR1 ENHRY, CDR2 SYGVKD. On this clonotype: Its antigen is as yet unknown.

TCRdb fed the RT-PCR reads into MiXCR, producing one record per CDR3 protein. The sample records approximately 730,000 distinct CDR3 sequences, approximately 14% being singletons. The input for sequencing was PBMCs from blood, taken 14 to 15 days before vaccination. The V gene is TRBV10-3, the J gene TRBJ2-5; D might be TRBD1 (6 bases). This sequence originates from a man aged 45-60 years who received an inactivated influenza vaccine. The CDR3 spells CAISMDSQETQYF. In nucleotides, the CDR3 is TGTGCCATCAGCATGGACAGCCAAGAGACCCAGTACTTC.